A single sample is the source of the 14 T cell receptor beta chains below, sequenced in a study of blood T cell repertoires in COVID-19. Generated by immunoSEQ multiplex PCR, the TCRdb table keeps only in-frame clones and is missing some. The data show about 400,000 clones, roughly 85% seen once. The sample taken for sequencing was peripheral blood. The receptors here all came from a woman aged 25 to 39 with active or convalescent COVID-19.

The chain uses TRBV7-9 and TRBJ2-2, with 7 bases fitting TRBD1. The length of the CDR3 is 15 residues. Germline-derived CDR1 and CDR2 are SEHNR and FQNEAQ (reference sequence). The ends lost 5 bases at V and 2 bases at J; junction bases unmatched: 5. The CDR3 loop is CASSQDRLNTGELFF. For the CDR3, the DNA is TGTGCCAGCAGCCAGGACAGGCTTAACACCGGGGAGCTGTTTTTT.

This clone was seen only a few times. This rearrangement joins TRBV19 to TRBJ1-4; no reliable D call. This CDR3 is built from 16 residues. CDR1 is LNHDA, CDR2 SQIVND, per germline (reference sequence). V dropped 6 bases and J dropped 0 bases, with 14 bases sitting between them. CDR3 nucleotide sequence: TGTGCCAGTAGGGAGGGCCCCGTTGCAACTAATGAAAAACTGTTTTTT. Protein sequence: CASREGPVATNEKLFF.

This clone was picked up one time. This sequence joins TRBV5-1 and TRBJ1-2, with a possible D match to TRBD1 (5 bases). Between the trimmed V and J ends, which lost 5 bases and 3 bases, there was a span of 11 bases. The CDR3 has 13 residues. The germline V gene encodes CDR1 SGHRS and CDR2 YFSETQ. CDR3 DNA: TGCGCCAGCAGTACAGGTGGAGACTATGGCTACACCTTC. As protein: CASSTGGDYGYTF.

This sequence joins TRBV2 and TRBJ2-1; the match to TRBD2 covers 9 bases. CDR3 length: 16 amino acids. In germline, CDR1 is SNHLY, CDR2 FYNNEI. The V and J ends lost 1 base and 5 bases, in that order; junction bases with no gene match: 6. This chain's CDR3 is CASSEVVLAGNNEQFF. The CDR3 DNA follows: TGTGCCAGCAGTGAAGTAGTCCTAGCGGGAAACAATGAGCAGTTCTTC.

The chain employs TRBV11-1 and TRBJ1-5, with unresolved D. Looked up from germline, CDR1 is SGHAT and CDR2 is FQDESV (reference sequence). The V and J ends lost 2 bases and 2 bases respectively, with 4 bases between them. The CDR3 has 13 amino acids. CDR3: CASSLTGNQPQHF. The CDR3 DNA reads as TGTGCCAGCAGCTTAACAGGCAATCAGCCCCAGCATTTT.

CDR3 loop: CASSEVGVSYNSPLHF. The DNA of the CDR3 is TGTGCCAGCAGTGAAGTAGGGGTTTCCTATAATTCACCCCTCCACTTT. The chain has TRBV6-1 and TRBJ1-6, with a possible D match to TRBD1 (5 bases). Germline V CDR1 and CDR2: MNHNS, SASEGT. The length of the CDR3 is 16 residues. The germline V and J ends were trimmed by 1 base and 1 base, with 8 bases remaining between them.

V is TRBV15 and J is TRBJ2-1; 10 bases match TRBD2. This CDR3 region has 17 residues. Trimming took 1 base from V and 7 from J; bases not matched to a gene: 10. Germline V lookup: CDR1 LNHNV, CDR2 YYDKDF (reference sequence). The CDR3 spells CATSRAPVTAGGNEQFF. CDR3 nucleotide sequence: TGTGCCACCAGCAGAGCTCCCGTAACAGCGGGGGGGAATGAGCAGTTCTTC. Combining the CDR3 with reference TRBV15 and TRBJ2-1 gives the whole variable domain DAMVIQNPRYQVTQFGKPVTLSCSQTLNHNVMYWYQQKSSQAPKLLFHYYDKDFNNEADTPDNFQSRRPNTSFCFLDIRSPGLGDTAMYLCATSRAPVTAGGNEQFFGPGTRLTVL.

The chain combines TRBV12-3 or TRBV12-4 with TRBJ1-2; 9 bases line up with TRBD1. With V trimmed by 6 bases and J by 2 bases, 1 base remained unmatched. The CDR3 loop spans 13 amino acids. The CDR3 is CASRTGGNYGYTF. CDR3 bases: TGTGCCAGCAGGACAGGGGGAAACTATGGCTACACCTTC.

The CDR3 bases are TGCGCCAGCAGCTCTTCCGGGACAGGGGGGTCCTACGAGCAGTACTTC. Translation gives CASSSSGTGGSYEQYF. V usage is TRBV5-1 and J usage is TRBJ2-7, with 11 bases that match TRBD1. This CDR3 comprises 16 residues. From germline, CDR1 is SGHRS and CDR2 YFSETQ. V gave up 3 bases and J gave up 1 base; unmatched junction bases: 6.

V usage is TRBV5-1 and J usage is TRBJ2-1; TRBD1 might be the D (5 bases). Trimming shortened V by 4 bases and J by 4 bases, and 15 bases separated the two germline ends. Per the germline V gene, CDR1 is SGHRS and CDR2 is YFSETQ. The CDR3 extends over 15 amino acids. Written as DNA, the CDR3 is TGCGCCAGCAGCAAAACAGGAAGCGAGTACAATGAGCAGTTCTTC. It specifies CASSKTGSEYNEQFF.

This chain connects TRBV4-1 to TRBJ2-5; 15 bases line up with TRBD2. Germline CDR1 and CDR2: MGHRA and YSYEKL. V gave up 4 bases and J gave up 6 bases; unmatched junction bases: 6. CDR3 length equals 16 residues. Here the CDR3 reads CASSPGLAGGRKTQYF. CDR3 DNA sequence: TGCGCCAGCAGCCCGGGACTAGCGGGAGGTAGAAAGACCCAGTACTTC.

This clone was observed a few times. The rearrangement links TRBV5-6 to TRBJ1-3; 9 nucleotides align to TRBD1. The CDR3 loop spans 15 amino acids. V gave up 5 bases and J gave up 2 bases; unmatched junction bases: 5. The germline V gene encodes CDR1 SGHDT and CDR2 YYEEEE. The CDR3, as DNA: TGTGCCAGCAGGGACAGGGGTGGAACTGGAAACACCATATATTTT. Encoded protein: CASRDRGGTGNTIYF. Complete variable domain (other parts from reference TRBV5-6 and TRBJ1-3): DAGVTQSPTHLIKTRGQQVTLRCSPKSGHDTVSWYQQALGQGPQFIFQYYEEEERQRGNFPDRFSGHQFPNYSSELNVNALLLGDSALYLCASRDRGGTGNTIYFGEGSWLTVV.

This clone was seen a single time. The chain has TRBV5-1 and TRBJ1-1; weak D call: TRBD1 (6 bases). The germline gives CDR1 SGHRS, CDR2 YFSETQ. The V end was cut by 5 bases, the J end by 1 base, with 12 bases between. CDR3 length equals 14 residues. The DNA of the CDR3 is TGCGCCAGCAGAGGGGACACTTCGAACACTGAAGCTTTCTTT. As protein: CASRGDTSNTEAFF.

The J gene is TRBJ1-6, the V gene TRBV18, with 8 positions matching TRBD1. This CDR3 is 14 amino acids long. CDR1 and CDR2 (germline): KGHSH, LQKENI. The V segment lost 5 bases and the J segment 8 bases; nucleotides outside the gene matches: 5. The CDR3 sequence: CASSATGADSPLHF. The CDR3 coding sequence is TGTGCCAGCTCAGCGACAGGGGCCGATTCACCCCTCCACTTT.